This record concerns one T cell receptor (beta chain) sequence. The target antigen is unknown. This entry comes from a study of T cell responses to AZD1222 COVID-19 vaccine. General study results and limits: Recipients of two AZD1222 doses showed rising Spike-specific TCR breadth and depth. CD4 TCRs associated with vaccination spanned spike, dominating at 160-218 and 743-854.

TCRdb's copy holds only in-frame clones and misses some; the assay was immunoSEQ multiplex PCR. The sample carries some 150,000 clones, roughly 89% recorded once. CDR1 and CDR2 from the germline V gene are SNHLY and FYNNEI. The CDR3 extends over 13 amino acids. Between the trimmed V and J ends, which lost 6 bases and 6 bases, there was a span of 14 bases. The chain uses TRBV2 and TRBJ1-2; possible D gene TRBD1, 6 bases. The sequences come from peripheral blood, collected on day 0 of AZD1222 vaccination. This sequence was found in an adult in good health. CDR3 residues: CASRYRVLNGYTF. The CDR3 region has the DNA TGTGCCAGCAGGTACAGGGTCCTTAATGGCTACACCTTC.